These T cell receptor beta chains were read from a single sample in a study of Ad26.COV2.S vaccination and SARS-CoV-2 variants. Here immunoSEQ multiplex PCR was the method, and the copy in TCRdb shows in-frame clones only, minus some. In the table there are some 340,000 clones, around four fifths of which are singletons. Material: peripheral blood, obtained in a trial of Ad26.COV2.S vaccine versus placebo. These receptors were taken from a person aged 18 to 59 who received the Ad26.COV2.S COVID-19 vaccine or a placebo. Both conserved end residues are part of each CDR3. D genes are given only for firm matches. Rows may omit the clone size; those that give it use once, few, many or a size class.

>TRBJ2-3|TRBV25-1|NA|NA
TGTGCCAGCAGTATGGGTGACGGGGGAAGGGATACGCAGTATTTT
CASSMGDGGRDTQYF
>TRBJ2-7|TRBV6-5|TRBD1|NA
TGTGCCAGCAGGGGGACAGGGGGAAGCTACGAGCAGTACTTC
CASRGTGGSYEQYF
>TRBJ1-5|TRBV6-1|NA|NA
TGTGCCAGCAGTGAAGCAGGGGCTGAACAGCCCCAGCATTTT
CASSEAGAEQPQHF
>TRBJ1-2|TRBV28|NA|NA
TGTGCCAGCAGTTTATTACAGGGCGGCTACACCTTC
CASSLLQGGYTF
>TRBJ1-2|TRBV6-6|NA|NA
TGTGCCAGCAGTGACATATACGCCCGGGGCTACACCTTC
CASSDIYARGYTF
>TRBJ1-1|TRBV7-9|TRBD1|few
TGTGCCAGCAGCGCCCAGGGGGGCACTGAAGCTTTCTTT
CASSAQGGTEAFF
>TRBJ1-3|TRBV28|TRBD1|NA
TGTGCCAGCAGTTTATTCGGACAGGGCTCTGGAAACACCATATATTTT
CASSLFGQGSGNTIYF
>TRBJ2-7|TRBV7-2|TRBD1|few
TGTGCCAGCAGCCTGTGGACAGGGACCTCCTACGAGCAGTACTTC
CASSLWTGTSYEQYF
>TRBJ1-1|TRBV19|NA|NA
TGTGCCAGTAGTCCACGACAGGCCCCGGACACTGAAGCTTTCTTT
CASSPRQAPDTEAFF
>TRBJ1-2|TRBV11-3|NA|few
TGTGCCAGCAGCCACGGGACTAACTATGGCTACACCTTC
CASSHGTNYGYTF
>TRBJ1-3|TRBV12-3/TRBV12-4|NA|once
TGTGCCAGCAGTTTCAGGGCTGGAAACACCATATATTTT
CASSFRAGNTIYF